This T cell receptor (beta chain) was sequenced in a study of cytomegalovirus exposure and HLA in healthy donors. The wider study: Sequencing of some 200 million T cells in an earlier analysis found about 120 million unique TCR beta sequences. Overall study findings and caveats: Previous analysis showed most TCR beta V segments were productive about 87% or about 30% of the time.

The PCR was carried out with 60 Vbeta primers and 13 Jbeta primers. TCRdb's table, derived via immunoSEQ multiplex PCR, lists solely in-frame clones and lacks some. The sample includes 150,000 to 200,000 clones, 60% to 80% of them seen just once. V was trimmed by 0 bases and J by 2 bases, leaving 9 bases between them. CDR1 is SGHRS, CDR2 YFSETQ, per germline. The CDR3 runs 14 residues. In the case of this clone: Its antigen is unidentified.

The chain uses TRBV5-1 and TRBJ2-7; D is uncertain. Specimen: PBMCs. This TCR came from a man aged 40-49 years in good health and CMV-seropositive. In nucleotides, the CDR3 is TGCGCCAGCAGCTTGGCAGTCACAGCCTACGAGCAGTACTTC. Translating it yields CASSLAVTAYEQYF.